Detailed here is one T cell receptor (beta chain). Its antigen remains unknown. The DNA is left out, because the CDR3 cannot be placed on it with certainty; the CDR3 is given as TCRdb lists it. This sample was taken from a study of OX40 agonist ivuxolimab in advanced cancers. Inclusive of both ends, the CDR3 amounts to 11 amino acids. Per germline, CDR1 WSHSY and CDR2 SAAADI. Measured with immunoSEQ multiplex PCR; TCRdb has only the in-frame clones, and not every one. The table shows under 50,000 clones, with more than 85% occurring only once. With autoimmune disease history or systemic immunosuppression, patients were excluded. General study points: Clones of CD4+ and CD8+ blood T cells grew by week 6 at doses of 0.1 to 3.0 mg/kg.

The gene calls are TRBV10-2 and TRBJ1-1; the table gives TRBD1 as D, unverified against the DNA. The source of this sequence is an adult with an advanced solid tumor such as melanoma, head and neck, liver or kidney cancer. This sample comprised CD4+ or CD8+ T cells sorted from blood, obtained in a trial of the OX40 agonist ivuxolimab. CDR3 sequence reads: CASSVGQGTFF.